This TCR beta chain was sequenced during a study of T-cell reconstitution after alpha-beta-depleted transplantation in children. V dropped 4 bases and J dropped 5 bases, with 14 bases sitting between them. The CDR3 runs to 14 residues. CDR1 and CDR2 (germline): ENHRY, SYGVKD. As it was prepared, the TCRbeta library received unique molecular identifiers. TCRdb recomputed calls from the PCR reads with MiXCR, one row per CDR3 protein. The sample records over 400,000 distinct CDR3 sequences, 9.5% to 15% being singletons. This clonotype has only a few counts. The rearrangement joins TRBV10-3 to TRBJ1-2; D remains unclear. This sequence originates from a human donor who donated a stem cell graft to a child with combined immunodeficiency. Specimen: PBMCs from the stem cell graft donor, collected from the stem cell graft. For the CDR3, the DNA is TGTGCCATCAGTGTCCCCGACTCGCTGTATGGCTACACCTTC. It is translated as CAISVPDSLYGYTF.